A single sample gave rise to the 3 T cell receptor beta chains below, sequenced in a study of T cells in Graves' hyperthyroidism and ophthalmopathy. RNA transcripts gave rise to amplified TCR beta CDR3 regions. The primer set for the first-round RT-PCR of the TCR CDR3 was HTBI. From the multiplex PCR reads, TCRdb called clonotypes with MiXCR, one entry per CDR3 protein. The repertoire holds around 450,000 distinct CDR3 sequences, approximately 15% seen once, with less than 6.5% in the top ten. The sample comprised blood. The receptors originated from a young woman with Graves' hyperthyroidism.

This clonotype was seen many times. The rearrangement uses TRBV7-9 and TRBJ1-5, with 9 bases aligning to TRBD1. Trimming took 6 bases from V and 4 from J; bases not matched to a gene: 4. The CDR3 sequence is 14 residues long. Germline V gene sequence: CDR1 SEHNR, CDR2 FQNEAQ (reference sequence). The CDR3 spells CASSTGTGNQPQHF. The CDR3 nucleotides are TGTGCCAGCAGTACTGGGACAGGGAATCAGCCCCAGCATTTT.

This clonotype was detected many times. V is TRBV30 and J is TRBJ2-3; D might be TRBD1 (6 bases). Germline V CDR1 and CDR2: GTSNPN, SVGIG (reference sequence). The CDR3 contains 12 residues. The V end lost 4 bases, the J end lost 6 bases, and 11 bases lay between the germline ends. The CDR3 is CAWKMGADTQYF. The CDR3 DNA is TGTGCCTGGAAAATGGGGGCGGATACGCAGTATTTT.

Ten or more counts support this clonotype. The V gene is TRBV28, the J gene TRBJ1-2; D may be TRBD1 (5 bases). This CDR3 region has 13 residues. The germline V and J ends were trimmed by 6 bases and 2 bases, with 10 bases remaining between them. Germline V CDR1 and CDR2: MDHEN, SYDVKM. The CDR3 nucleotides read TGTGCCAGCAGACAGGTTACAAACTATGGCTACACCTTC. This encodes CASRQVTNYGYTF.